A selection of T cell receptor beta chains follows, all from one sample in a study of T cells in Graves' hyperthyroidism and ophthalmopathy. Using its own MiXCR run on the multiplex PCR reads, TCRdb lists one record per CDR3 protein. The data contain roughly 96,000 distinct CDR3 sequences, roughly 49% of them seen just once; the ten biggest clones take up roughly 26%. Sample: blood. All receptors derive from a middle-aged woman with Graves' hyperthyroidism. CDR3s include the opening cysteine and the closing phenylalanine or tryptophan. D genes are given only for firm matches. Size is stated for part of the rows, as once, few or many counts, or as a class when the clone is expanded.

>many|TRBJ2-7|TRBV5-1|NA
TGCGCCAGCAGGCGCACCCGGGAACCCCCCTACGAGCAGTACTTC
CASRRTREPPYEQYF
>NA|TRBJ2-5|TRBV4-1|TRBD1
TGCGCCAGCAGCCAAGGACAGGGTAATCAGCCCCAGTACTTC
CASSQGQGNQPQYF
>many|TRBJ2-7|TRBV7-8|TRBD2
TGTGCCAGCAGCTTAGTAGTTCCTGGGACTAGCGCATGGTGGGAGCAGTACTTC
CASSLVVPGTSAWWEQYF
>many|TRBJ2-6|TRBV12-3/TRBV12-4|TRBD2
TGTGCCAGCACCCGCGGGGGGCCGGGGGCCAACGTCCTGACTTTC
CASTRGGPGANVLTF
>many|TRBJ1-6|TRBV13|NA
TGTGCCAGCAGTTGGAGGAATTCACCCCTCCACTTT
CASSWRNSPLHF
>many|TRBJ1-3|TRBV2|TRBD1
TGTGCCAGCAGTGCCGACAGGGGAAGGGGAAACACCATATATTTT
CASSADRGRGNTIYF
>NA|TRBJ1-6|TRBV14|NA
TGTCCCAGCAGCCAAGGAAGGGGCACGGTTTATACACCCCTCCACTTT
CPSSQGRGTVYTPLHF
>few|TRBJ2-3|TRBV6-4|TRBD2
TGTGCCAGCAGTTCCCTAGGGGGGATAGCGGGAGAGCCAGATACGCAGTATTTT
CASSSLGGIAGEPDTQYF
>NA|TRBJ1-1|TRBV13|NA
TGTGCCAGCAGCACGGGGGACGGAGTAGGAGCTTTCTTT
CASSTGDGVGAFF
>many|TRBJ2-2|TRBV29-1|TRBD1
TGCAGCGTTACACAGGGGGGCGGGGAGCTGTTTTTT
CSVTQGGGELFF
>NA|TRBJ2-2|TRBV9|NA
TGTGCCAGCTCACCACCTGGTCGGATTGACACCGGGGAGCTGTTTTTT
CASSPPGRIDTGELFF
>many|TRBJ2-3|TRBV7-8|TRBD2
TGTGCCAGCAGCTTGTTAGGAGCGGGGAGCACAGATACGCAGTATTTT
CASSLLGAGSTDTQYF
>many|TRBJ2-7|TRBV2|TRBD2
TGTGCCAGCGACCCCGGGACTAGCGGCCACGAGCAGTACTTC
CASDPGTSGHEQYF
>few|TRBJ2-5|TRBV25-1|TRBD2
TGTGCCAGCAGTGCCGGACTAGCGGCAAGGACCCAGTACTTC
CASSAGLAARTQYF
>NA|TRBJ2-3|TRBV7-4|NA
TGTGCCAGCAGCTTGTTCCAAGCCCCAGATACGCAGTATTTT
CASSLFQAPDTQYF
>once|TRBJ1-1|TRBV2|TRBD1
TGTGCCAGCAGGAGGGACAGTCAGGGTTCAGCTTTCTTT
CASRRDSQGSAFF
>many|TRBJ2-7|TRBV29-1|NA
TGCAGCGTTGAAGTCCCAGGGGCACCCTACGAGCAGTACTTC
CSVEVPGAPYEQYF
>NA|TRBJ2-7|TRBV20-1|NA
TGCAGTGCTAGAGGTGGAGGGGGTCTCTACGAGCAGTACTTC
CSARGGGGLYEQYF
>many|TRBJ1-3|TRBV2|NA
TGTGCCAGCAGTGGTTACGACAGTGCTGACTCTGGAAACACCATATATTTT
CASSGYDSADSGNTIYF
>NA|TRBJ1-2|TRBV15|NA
TGTGCCACCAGCAGCGCCCCGCCTGTACGTGGCTACACCTTC
CATSSAPPVRGYTF
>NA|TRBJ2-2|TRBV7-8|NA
TGTGCCAGCAGCTCACGGGGCGCCACCGGGGAGCTGTTTTTT
CASSSRGATGELFF
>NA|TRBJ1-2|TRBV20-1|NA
TGCAGTGCTAGAAAGGCGGGAGGAAACACCTTC
CSARKAGGNTF
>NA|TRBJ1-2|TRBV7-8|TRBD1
TGTGCCAGCAGCTTATATTGGGGACAGGGGATCGACTATGGCTACACCTTC
CASSLYWGQGIDYGYTF
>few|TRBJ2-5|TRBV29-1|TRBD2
TGCAGCGTTACGGGACTAGCGGGAGCTGAGACCCAGTACTTC
CSVTGLAGAETQYF
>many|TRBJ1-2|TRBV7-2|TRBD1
TGTGCCACCCCGGGACAGCCCTATGGCTACACCTTC
CATPGQPYGYTF
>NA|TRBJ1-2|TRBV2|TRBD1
TGTGCCAGCAGTTACACAGGGGGCAATGGCTACACCTTC
CASSYTGGNGYTF
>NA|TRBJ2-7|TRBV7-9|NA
TGTGCCAGCAGCTTTGGAGGGACAGAAGACTACGAGCAGTACTTC
CASSFGGTEDYEQYF
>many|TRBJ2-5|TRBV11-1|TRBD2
TGTGCCAGCAGCCCCGGGACTAGCGACCAAGAGACCCAGTACTTC
CASSPGTSDQETQYF
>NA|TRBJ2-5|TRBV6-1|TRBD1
TGTGCCGCAGGGGGAGCGATCCAGTACTTC
CAAGGAIQYF
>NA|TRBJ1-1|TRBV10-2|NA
TGCGCCAGCAGTCCCGGGACAAGCAAAGGAGCTTTCTTT
CASSPGTSKGAFF
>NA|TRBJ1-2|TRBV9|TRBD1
TGTGCTAGCCCCCGGGACAGCTATGGCTACACCTTC
CASPRDSYGYTF
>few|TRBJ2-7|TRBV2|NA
TGTGCCAGCAGTGAAGACGGGCAGTACTTC
CASSEDGQYF
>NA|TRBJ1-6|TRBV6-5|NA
TGTGCCAGCAGTACAGAGGGCTCCTATAATTCACCCCTCCACTTT
CASSTEGSYNSPLHF
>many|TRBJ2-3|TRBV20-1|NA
TGCAGTGCCCGTTGGGATACGCAGTATTTT
CSARWDTQYF
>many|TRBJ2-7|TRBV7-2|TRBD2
TGTGCCAGCAGGTCAGACGCTAGCGGGACCTCCTACGAGCAGTACTTC
CASRSDASGTSYEQYF
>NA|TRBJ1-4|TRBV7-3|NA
TGTGCCAGCAGCTTTCGGCGTGTGGGGGAGCTAGAAAAACTGTTTTTT
CASSFRRVGELEKLFF
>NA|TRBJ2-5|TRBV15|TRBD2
TGTGCCACCAGCAGAGTGGGGGGGAGGGCCTTGGAGACCCAGTACTTC
CATSRVGGRALETQYF
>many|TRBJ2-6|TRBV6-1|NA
TGTGCCAGCAGTCCCCGGGGCTCTGGGGCCAACGTCCTGACTTTC
CASSPRGSGANVLTF
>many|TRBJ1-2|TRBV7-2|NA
TGTGCCAGCAGCTTAGAGGCAGGGAGTAGGTATGGCTACACCTTC
CASSLEAGSRYGYTF
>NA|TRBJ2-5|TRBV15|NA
TGTGCCACCAGCAGAGATACGTTAGGGCAGGATCAGCCCCAGTACTTC
CATSRDTLGQDQPQYF
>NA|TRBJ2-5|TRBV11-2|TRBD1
TGTGCCAGTTACTCGGGGGGACAGGGGGAAGAGACCCAGTACTTC
CASYSGGQGEETQYF
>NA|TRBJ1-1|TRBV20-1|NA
TGCAGACAGGGCGGGAACACTGAAGCTTTCTTT
CRQGGNTEAFF
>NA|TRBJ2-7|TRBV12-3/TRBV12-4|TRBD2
TGTGCCAGCAGTTTATATAGCGGGATTTACGAGCAGTACTTC
CASSLYSGIYEQYF
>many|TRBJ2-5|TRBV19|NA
TGTGCCAGTAGGGCCAGGGAGCGAGAGACCCAGTACTTC
CASRARERETQYF
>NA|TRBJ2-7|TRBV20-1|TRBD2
TGCAGTGCCGTACTAGCGGGAGGGAACGAGCAGTACTTC
CSAVLAGGNEQYF
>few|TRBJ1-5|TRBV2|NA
TGTGCCAGCAGTGGGAGACTAGCGTTCCAAGAGACCCAGCATTTT
CASSGRLAFQETQHF
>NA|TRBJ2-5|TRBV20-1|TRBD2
TGCAGTGCTAGACCCCCCGGACTAGCGGGAGCTGAGACCCAGTACTTC
CSARPPGLAGAETQYF
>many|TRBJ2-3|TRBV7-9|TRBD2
TGTGCCAGCAGCCTCGTAGCGGGAGCGGCAGATACGCAGTATTTT
CASSLVAGAADTQYF
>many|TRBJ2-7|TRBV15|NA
TGTGCCACCAGCAGAACCCGGACGGGCAGCTACGAGCAGTACTTC
CATSRTRTGSYEQYF
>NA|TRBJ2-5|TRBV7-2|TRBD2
TGTGCCAGCAGCCAGAGCGGGAACTCTGGGGAGACCCAGTACTTC
CASSQSGNSGETQYF
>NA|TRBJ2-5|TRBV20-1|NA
TGCAGTGCTACAGGGTTGAGTCAGCCCCAGTACTTC
CSATGLSQPQYF
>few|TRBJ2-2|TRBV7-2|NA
TGTGCCAGCAGCTTAATGGCCGGGGAGCTGTTTTTT
CASSLMAGELFF
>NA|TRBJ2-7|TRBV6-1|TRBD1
TGTGCCAGCAGACCCGGGACAGGGCCCTACGAGCAGTACTTC
CASRPGTGPYEQYF
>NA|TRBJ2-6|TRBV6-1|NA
TGTGCCGGCAGCCAGGGGTTTGGGGCCAACCTGACCTTC
CAGSQGFGANLTF
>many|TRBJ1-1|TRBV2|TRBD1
TGTGCCAGCAGACAGGGGATGAACACTGAAGCTTTCTTT
CASRQGMNTEAFF
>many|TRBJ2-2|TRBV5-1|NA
TGCGCCAGCACCCTTTTAGACTACTTAAACAACACCGGGGAGCTGTTTTTT
CASTLLDYLNNTGELFF
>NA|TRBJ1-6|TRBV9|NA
TGTGCCAGCAGGCCCGCGGGGATGGGTTCACCCCTCCACTTT
CASRPAGMGSPLHF
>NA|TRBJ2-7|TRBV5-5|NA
TGTGCCAGCAGCCAAGAATTCATGGGCTCCTACGGGCAGTACTTC
CASSQEFMGSYGQYF
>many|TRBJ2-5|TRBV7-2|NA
TGTGCCAGCAGCTGGATAGAGACGGACGGGGAGACCCAGTACTTC
CASSWIETDGETQYF
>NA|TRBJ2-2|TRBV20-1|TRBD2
TGCAGTGCCACTAGCGGGGGCACCGGGGAGCTGTTTTTT
CSATSGGTGELFF